Below are 30 T cell receptor beta chains sequenced from a single sample in a study of blood T cell repertoires in COVID-19. Some clones are missing from TCRdb's copy, which holds only in-frame ones; the method was immunoSEQ multiplex PCR. Here the sample spans about 200,000 clones, about 93% being singletons. The material sequenced was peripheral blood. These receptors all stem from a man aged 25-45 years with COVID-19, enrolled during active disease.

This clone was seen only once. The CDR3 DNA follows: TGCAGCGTTGAAATGGGACAGGGGATATTGACTGAAGCTTTCTTT. Translating it yields CSVEMGQGILTEAFF. The chain uses TRBV29-1 and TRBJ1-1; 10 positions match TRBD1. The ends lost 2 bases at V and 5 bases at J; junction bases unmatched: 8. CDR1 SQVTM and CDR2 ANQGSEA come from the germline V gene. The CDR3 consists of 15 residues.

The chain couples TRBV27 to TRBJ2-5; no firm D call. There are 13 residues in the CDR3. Deletions cut 0 bases from V and 1 base from J, with 3 bases between. Germline assignment: CDR1 MNHEY and CDR2 SMNVEV (reference sequence). The CDR3 spells CASSLSAQETQYF. CDR3 DNA: TGTGCCAGCAGTTTATCGGCCCAAGAGACCCAGTACTTC.

The chain recombines TRBV5-1 with TRBJ2-1; 9 bases align to TRBD1. Germline trimming cut 5 bases from V and 6 bases from J; bases unmatched to any gene: 12. Germline assignment: CDR1 SGHRS and CDR2 YFSETQ. The CDR3 spans 16 residues. The CDR3 protein is CASRLSGTGSSNEQFF. The CDR3 DNA reads TGCGCCAGCAGACTCTCCGGGACAGGGAGCAGCAATGAGCAGTTCTTC.

The chain is built from TRBV9 and TRBJ2-7, with 7 bases that match TRBD1. Per the germline V gene, CDR1 is SGDLS and CDR2 is YYNGEE. The CDR3 length is 15 residues. V trimming: 0 bases; J trimming: 1 base; junction bases outside the gene matches: 4. The CDR3 is CASSVDWDSSYEQYF. CDR3 nucleotides: TGTGCCAGCAGCGTAGACTGGGACAGTTCCTACGAGCAGTACTTC.

In its sample, this clone was seen once. V is TRBV18 and J is TRBJ1-4; unclear D gene. V was clipped by 3 bases and J by 0 bases, with 8 bases between them. Germline-derived CDR1 and CDR2 are KGHSH and LQKENI. The CDR3 consists of 15 residues. The CDR3 DNA reads as TGTGCCAGCTCACCGGGCCTTGCAACTAATGAAAAACTGTTTTTT. Translating gives CASSPGLATNEKLFF. Full variable domain (missing parts from reference TRBV18 and TRBJ1-4): NAGVMQNPRHLVRRRGQEARLRCSPMKGHSHVYWYRQLPEEGLKFMVYLQKENIIDESGMPKERFSAEFPKEGPSILRIQQVVRGDSAAYFCASSPGLATNEKLFFGSGTQLSVL.

This clone was seen more than once but under ten times. The chain has TRBV5-1 and TRBJ2-7; D is undetermined. V dropped 0 bases and J dropped 3 bases, with 13 bases sitting between them. CDR1 is SGHRS, CDR2 YFSETQ, per germline. The CDR3 runs 15 residues. The CDR3 reads CASSLADSGHYEQYF. CDR3 DNA sequence: TGCGCCAGCAGCTTGGCCGATTCAGGTCACTACGAGCAGTACTTC.

This sequence joins TRBV9 and TRBJ1-5, with D possibly matching TRBD1 (5 bases). Germline CDR1 SGDLS, CDR2 YYNGEE. CDR3 size: 15 residues. Trimming stripped 0 bases from V and 5 bases from J, with 12 bases between. The CDR3 loop is CASSVGPGLDQPQHF. For the CDR3, the DNA is TGTGCCAGCAGCGTAGGGCCAGGGTTGGATCAGCCCCAGCATTTT. The variable domain in full, completed from reference TRBV9 and TRBJ1-5, reads DSGVTQTPKHLITATGQRVTLRCSPRSGDLSVYWYQQSLDQGLQFLIQYYNGEERAKGNILERFSAQQFPDLHSELNLSSLELGDSALYFCASSVGPGLDQPQHFGDGTRLSIL.

A single count supports this clone. The V and J genes are TRBV5-1 and TRBJ1-3; D may be TRBD1 (6 bases). The length of the CDR3 is 17 residues. With 4 bases removed from V and 0 bases from J, the gap between germline ends came to 17 bases. Looked up from germline, CDR1 is SGHRS and CDR2 is YFSETQ. CDR3 amino acids: CASSPYLRGSSGNTIYF. The CDR3 DNA reads as TGCGCCAGCAGCCCCTACCTCAGGGGAAGCTCTGGAAACACCATATATTTT.

For this clone: Other DNA sequences in this sample translate to the same CDR3. This rearrangement joins TRBV6-5 to TRBJ1-2; 7 bases match TRBD1. This CDR3 comprises 12 residues. The germline CDR1 and CDR2 sequences are MNHEY and SVGAGI. The J segment lost 8 bases and the V segment lost 3 bases, leaving 3 bases of the junction unmatched. The CDR3 DNA follows: TGTGCCAGCAGTTATCCCAGGGGGGGCTACACCTTC. Translating it yields CASSYPRGGYTF.

The rearrangement links TRBV12-3 or TRBV12-4 to TRBJ1-1; D uncertain. The CDR3 is 12 amino acids. The germline V and J ends were trimmed by 8 bases and 1 base, with 8 bases remaining between them. CDR3 sequence (DNA): TGTGCCAGCGGCCAGAAGAACACTGAAGCTTTCTTT. Protein sequence: CASGQKNTEAFF.

This rearrangement joins TRBV14 to TRBJ2-1, with 10 bases that match TRBD1. Losses at the gene ends were 4 bases for V and 4 bases for J; bases not matched to a gene: 4. The CDR3 has 15 residues. Germline CDR1 is SGHDN and CDR2 is FVKESK. CDR3 amino acids: CASSPRTGGYNEQFF. The DNA for the CDR3 is TGTGCCAGCAGCCCTAGGACAGGGGGTTACAATGAGCAGTTCTTC.

The genes are TRBV6-5 and TRBJ1-1; D perhaps matches TRBD1 (5 bases). This CDR3 is built from 15 residues. Germline V lookup: CDR1 MNHEY, CDR2 SVGAGI. Trimming removed 6 bases at V and 5 bases at J, with 19 bases between. The CDR3 is CASRPSAGRGTEAFF. CDR3 nucleotide sequence: TGTGCCAGCAGACCCTCCGCGGGGCGGGGGACTGAAGCTTTCTTT.

This chain uses TRBV4-2 with TRBJ1-2, with D unclear. Germline CDR1 is LGHNA and CDR2 is YNFKEQ. Trimming left V 0 bases short and J 2 bases short, with 10 bases between. The CDR3 runs to 15 residues. The CDR3 DNA reads TGTGCCAGCAGCCAAGAGAGGGAGATCAACTATGGCTACACCTTC. Encoded protein: CASSQEREINYGYTF.

This clone showed up just once. The rearrangement joins TRBV7-9 to TRBJ1-3; the D gene is possibly TRBD1 (6 bases). CDR3 size: 14 residues. V lost 2 bases and J lost 3, with 8 bases in between. CDR1 SEHNR and CDR2 FQNEAQ come from the germline V gene (reference sequence). The CDR3 spells CASSLLRGGNTIYF. CDR3 bases: TGTGCCAGCAGCTTACTCAGGGGTGGAAACACCATATATTTT.

The chain recombines TRBV30 with TRBJ1-5; 7 bases map to TRBD1. The J segment lost 7 bases and the V segment lost 3 bases, leaving 9 bases of the junction unmatched. CDR1 is GTSNPN, CDR2 SVGIG, per germline (reference sequence). There are 14 residues in the CDR3. CDR3 region: CAWSAGGRRQPQHF. DNA for the CDR3: TGTGCCTGGAGCGCAGGGGGACGGAGGCAGCCCCAGCATTTT.

This rearrangement joins TRBV5-1 to TRBJ2-3, with D hard to call. With 6 bases removed from V and 2 bases from J, the gap between germline ends came to 19 bases. Germline values: CDR1 SGHRS, CDR2 YFSETQ. The CDR3 totals 16 residues. The chain's CDR3 is CASTTRVGSSTDTQYF. CDR3 DNA sequence: TGCGCCAGCACGACACGTGTAGGATCCTCCACAGATACGCAGTATTTT.

In its sample, this clone was seen once. This chain joins TRBV19 and TRBJ1-5; 7 bases are shared with TRBD1. In germline, CDR1 is LNHDA, CDR2 SQIVND (reference sequence). The V segment lost 4 bases and the J segment 1 base; nucleotides outside the gene matches: 7. This CDR3 spans 16 amino acids. The CDR3 reads CASSTPTGTSNQPQHF. CDR3 in DNA: TGTGCCAGTAGTACACCGACAGGGACGAGCAATCAGCCCCAGCATTTT. The whole variable domain, remainder taken from reference TRBV19 and TRBJ1-5, is DGGITQSPKYLFRKEGQNVTLSCEQNLNHDAMYWYRQDPGQGLRLIYYSQIVNDFQKGDIAEGYSVSREKKESFPLTVTSAQKNPTAFYLCASSTPTGTSNQPQHFGDGTRLSIL.

The chain joins TRBV9 to TRBJ1-6; a weak D match, TRBD1 (5 bases). The V end lost 4 bases, the J end lost 9 bases, and 17 bases lay between the germline ends. The CDR3 is made up of 15 amino acids. Per the germline V gene, CDR1 is SGDLS and CDR2 is YYNGEE. CDR3 loop: CASSPEGAVGSPLHF. CDR3 sequence (DNA): TGTGCCAGCAGCCCAGAAGGGGCAGTGGGTTCACCCCTCCACTTT.

This chain uses TRBV6-2 or TRBV6-3 with TRBJ1-5; 7 nucleotides agree with TRBD1. The ends lost 5 bases at V and 6 bases at J; junction bases unmatched: 4. The CDR3 runs to 13 residues. CDR1 is MNHEY, CDR2 SVGEGT, per germline. The CDR3 spells CASSRQGGQPQHF. CDR3 DNA: TGTGCCAGCAGTAGACAGGGCGGTCAGCCCCAGCATTTT.

This chain connects TRBV7-3 to TRBJ1-1; D may be TRBD1 (5 bases). CDR3 length: 17 amino acids. Deletions cut 2 bases from V and 1 base from J, with 17 bases between. CDR1 is SGHTA, CDR2 FQGTGA, per germline. CDR3 coding DNA: TGTGCCAGCAGCTTACTAACTCTATGGGGCTCGAACACTGAAGCTTTCTTT. This sequence encodes CASSLLTLWGSNTEAFF. Using reference TRBV7-3 and TRBJ1-1 for the parts outside the CDR3, the full variable domain is GAGVSQTPSNKVTEKGKYVELRCDPISGHTALYWYRQSLGQGPEFLIYFQGTGAADDSGLPNDRFFAVRPEGSVSTLKIQRTERGDSAVYLCASSLLTLWGSNTEAFFGQGTRLTVV.

CDR3 sequence: CASSPIRTDTQYF. The CDR3 coding sequence is TGTGCCAGCAGCCCAATCCGCACAGATACGCAGTATTTT. The gene calls are TRBV3-1 (or the pseudogene TRBV3-2) and TRBJ2-3; no definite D call. The CDR3 is made up of 13 amino acids. V was clipped by 4 bases and J by 1 base, with 6 bases between them. Germline assignment: CDR1 LGHDT and CDR2 YNNKEL (reference sequence).

The gene calls are TRBV14 and TRBJ1-3, with 7 bases aligning to TRBD1. This CDR3 is 15 amino acids long. The germline CDR1 and CDR2 sequences are SGHDN and FVKESK. The J segment lost 1 base and the V segment lost 7 bases, leaving 7 bases of the junction unmatched. As DNA, the CDR3 is TGTGCCAGCACCCCACAGGGGCTATCTGGAAACACCATATATTTT. Residues: CASTPQGLSGNTIYF.

This rearrangement joins TRBV29-1 to TRBJ2-7; 8 nucleotides agree with TRBD1. The CDR3 runs to 16 residues. Germline CDR1 and CDR2: SQVTM and ANQGSEA. Losses at the gene ends were 5 bases for V and 3 bases for J; bases not matched to a gene: 15. CDR3 in DNA: TGCAGCGTTCTAGGACAGGGAGTCTACCTGGACTACGAGCAGTACTTC. Its translation is CSVLGQGVYLDYEQYF.

This clone was recorded once. The rearrangement links TRBV6-5 to TRBJ1-2, with 8 bases identical to TRBD1. This CDR3 comprises 14 residues. The germline V gene has CDR1 MNHEY and CDR2 SVGAGI. V lost 5 bases, J lost 5 bases, and 7 bases stayed unmatched. For the CDR3, the DNA is TGTGCCAGCAGTAGCGGACAGGGCCAATATGGCTACACCTTC. Protein product: CASSSGQGQYGYTF.

In its sample, this clone was seen once. The chain links TRBV27 to TRBJ1-2; possibly TRBD1 for D (6 bases). This CDR3 has 17 amino acids. V lost 0 bases and J 5 bases, leaving 19 bases between the germline ends. CDR1 and CDR2 from the germline V gene are MNHEY and SMNVEV (reference sequence). CDR3 region: CASSLSISQGFSYGYTF. DNA for the CDR3: TGTGCCAGCAGTTTATCGATTTCCCAGGGGTTTTCGTATGGCTACACCTTC.

CDR3 DNA: TGTGCCAGTAGCAGGACTAGCGGGGGAGAGACCCAGTACTTC. Its translation is CASSRTSGGETQYF. The V and J genes are TRBV19 and TRBJ2-5, with 13 positions matching TRBD2. Germline V lookup: CDR1 LNHDA, CDR2 SQIVND (reference sequence). Trimming removed 6 bases from V and 4 bases from J; junction bases left unmatched: 2. The CDR3 extends over 14 amino acids.

A note on this clone: The germline gene is not matched at one end of the junction; a read error may be the cause. The V and J genes are TRBV7-2 and TRBJ1-3, with D perhaps TRBD1 (5 bases). The germline V gene has CDR1 SGHTA and CDR2 FQGNSA. The length of the CDR3 is 13 residues. The CDR3 region is CASSLGGRVVLHF. Written as DNA, the CDR3 is TGTGCCAGCAGCTTAGGGGGCAGGGTCGTGTTACATTTT.

This clone was found once. The CDR3 is CASSGLSNTEAFF. In nucleotides, the CDR3 is TGTGCCAGCTCAGGCTTATCGAACACTGAAGCTTTCTTT. The J gene is TRBJ1-1, the V gene TRBV18; D gene ambiguous. CDR3 length: 13 residues. V lost 5 bases and J 1 base, leaving 8 bases between the germline ends. Germline values: CDR1 KGHSH, CDR2 LQKENI.

The CDR3 is CATFSGDLTDTQYF. The CDR3 nucleotides read TGTGCCACCTTTAGCGGGGACCTCACAGATACGCAGTATTTT. The chain uses TRBV6-6 and TRBJ2-3, with 8 bases fitting TRBD2. This CDR3 has 14 amino acids. V gave up 10 bases and J gave up 2 bases; unmatched junction bases: 8. The germline CDR1 and CDR2 sequences are MNHNY and SVGAGI (reference sequence).

The J gene is TRBJ2-3, the V gene TRBV14, with 9 positions matching TRBD2. V shed 1 base, J shed 10 bases, and the junction held 6 bases outside the gene matches. The length of the CDR3 is 14 residues. Germline V gene lookup returns CDR1 SGHDN and CDR2 FVKESK. CDR3 sequence reads: CASSQVFGGGAQYF. The CDR3 nucleotides read TGTGCCAGCAGCCAAGTTTTTGGCGGGGGGGCGCAGTATTTT.